The clone carrying this T cell receptor (beta chain) was detected a few times. What it recognizes is unknown. The data are from a study of cytomegalovirus exposure and HLA in healthy donors. Whole-study findings and limits: The classifier was said to identify cytomegalovirus status with high specificity and sensitivity.

The PCR ran on 60 Vbeta and 13 Jbeta primers. Data came from immunoSEQ multiplex PCR; TCRdb stores just in-frame clones and leaves some out. This table holds under 140,000 clones, approximately 78% found once. At sampling all donors were nominally healthy, likely with unrecorded immune exposures. The CDR3 is made up of 14 amino acids. V lost 4 bases and J lost 4, with 14 bases in between. In germline, CDR1 is WSHSY, CDR2 SAAADI. Sequencing was carried out using PBMCs. The genes are TRBV10-2 and TRBJ2-7; D is perhaps TRBD2 (5 bases). The clonotype comes from a woman aged 30 to 39 in good health and CMV-seronegative. The CDR3 nucleotides are TGCGCCAGCAGTGGGCGTAGGACGGGATACGAGCAGTACTTC. Protein sequence: CASSGRRTGYEQYF.